This TCR beta chain comes out of a study of tumor-infiltrating T cells and Merkel cell polyomavirus (dated by TCRdb to 2017 to 2019). Broadly, across the study: CD8+ T cells specific for the Merkel cell polyomavirus KLL epitope were examined in Merkel cell carcinoma patients. Varied, non-standardized therapies, including chemotherapy, radiation and immunotherapies, were received by the patients. Most of the whole-tumor samples were 25-micron curls sectioned from formalin-fixed, paraffin-embedded tissue blocks. Of all the tumor samples in the study, one was a frozen nodal tumor digest and another was a flash-frozen core biopsy of a metastasis. Varying disease stages were represented at patient presentation, and patients were followed for a median of 2.7 years (range 1.1 to 6.0 years). TRB sequencing was performed on KLL-tetramer-sorted cells from blood or tumor-infiltrating lymphocytes in roughly 15 samples, as well as on around eleven matched whole-tumor samples. Results and caveats for the whole study, not just this receptor: A higher fraction of KLL-specific T cells within tumors (about 1.9-18% versus 0-0.14%) was associated with significantly better MCC-specific survival. Because only a single viral epitope was studied, T cells directed against other Merkel cell polyomavirus epitopes were not captured. One limitation of the study is the small sample size (n ≈ eleven patients). A greater number of unique KLL-specific clonotypes in tumors (5-108 vs 0-3) was associated with a significant advantage in MCC-specific survival (P = 0.0051). KLL-specific TRB repertoires proved diverse and largely private: among more than 350 unique sequences, only one clonotype was public, and a couple of patients shared that clonotype.

All patients' tumors stained robustly positive for Merkel cell polyomavirus Large T antigen by immunohistochemistry. Some 12 Merkel cell carcinoma patients with robust KLL-tetramer+ populations, above 0.04% of CD8+ T cells, in blood and/or cultured TIL were included. All patients were Caucasian, with a median age of approximately 65 years and a range of roughly 50 to 85 years. Lymph node tumors were analyzed for patients with unknown primaries presenting with nodal disease, or where primary tissue was insufficient. Concerning this clone itself: This receptor's antigen is unknown. The record has no base qualities; no much larger clone is one base away.

The library was prepared using the immunoSEQ multiplex PCR assay. Genomic DNA extraction, TRB sequencing and normalization were performed by Adaptive Biotechnologies (Seattle, WA). The study's own analysis went as follows. Clonality was calculated as one minus the Shannon entropy of productive TRB sequences, normalized by log2 of unique productive sequences. To identify KLL-specific clonotypes in tumors, TCRbeta CDR3 amino acid sequences were matched against the sequences from the tetramer-sorted sample of each patient. TCRdb provides this immuneACCESS table in a form limited to in-frame rearrangements. Some clones are lacking; in checked studies, under half of them reflect an unresolved V gene, and why the rest are absent is not known. V, J and clone size are those of that table, while D and trimming were read from the DNA. Present in this sample are 25,000 or so clones, roughly nine tenths of which were seen just once. In total, the top ten clones hold around 2.8% of the sample.

From cysteine to phenylalanine, the CDR3 is 19 amino acids long. The CDR3 DNA has 57 bases and is translated from base 1. As encoded in the germline V gene, CDR1 is SGHTA while CDR2 is FQGTGA. V has 0 bases trimmed and J has 0 bases trimmed; junction bases matching no gene number 11. The TCR comes from a man aged 45-65 years with Merkel cell carcinoma. The chain uses TRBV7-3 and TRBJ2-1; TRBD2 aligns with 7 central bases. The source material was lymph node tissue. The CDR3 protein sequence reads: CASSLTGRGGISSYNEQFF. The DNA sequence is as follows: TGTGCCAGCAGCTTAACTGGTCGCGGGGGTATAAGCTCCTACAATGAGCAGTTCTTC.